Below are 7 T cell receptor beta chains sequenced from a single sample in a study of PD-1 blockade in mismatch repair-deficient tumors (dated by TCRdb to about 2017). Library construction relied on the immunoSEQ multiplex PCR assay. Here the immuneACCESS table is served through TCRdb, limited to in-frame sequences with V and J called. Missing clones are a known gap in these copies; in checked studies unresolved V genes cover under half, and the rest lacks a known reason. A total of 100,000 to 150,000 clones appear in this sample, 88% of them only once. The ten largest clones capture 12% of the sample. The sample consisted of peripheral blood, taken approximately 69 weeks after starting pembrolizumab. The source is an adult with mismatch repair-deficient cancer.

This clone is a singleton in its sample. The CDR3 loop is CASSLAGTNEQFF. In DNA, the CDR3 is TGTGCCAGCAGCTTGGCAGGGACAAATGAGCAGTTCTTC. The chain is built from TRBV11-2 and TRBJ2-1; tentative D call: TRBD1 (6 bases). The germline CDR1 and CDR2 sequences are SGHAT and FQNNGV. Trimming removed 3 bases from V and 7 bases from J, with 10 bases in between. The CDR3 covers 13 residues.

This rearrangement joins TRBV27 to TRBJ2-7; 10 nucleotides agree with TRBD2. The ends lost 5 bases at V and 5 bases at J; junction bases unmatched: 15. Per germline, CDR1 MNHEY and CDR2 SMNVEV (reference sequence). This CDR3 has 17 amino acids. CDR3 sequence: CASSLIKLAGRGDEQYF. The CDR3 DNA sequence: TGTGCCAGCAGTCTCATCAAACTAGCGGGACGGGGAGACGAGCAGTACTTC.

V is TRBV7-8 and J is TRBJ2-1, with 8 bases aligning to TRBD2. Germline CDR1 is SGHVS and CDR2 is FQNEAQ. The V segment lost 2 bases and the J segment 6 bases; nucleotides outside the gene matches: 12. The CDR3 runs 17 residues. Here the CDR3 reads CASSLSGSGSYGNEQFF. CDR3 bases: TGTGCCAGCAGCTTATCTGGAAGCGGGAGTTACGGCAATGAGCAGTTCTTC.

Only a few counts were recorded for this clone. V gene TRBV4-3 combines with J gene TRBJ2-7; 7 bases are shared with TRBD1. CDR1 LGHNA and CDR2 YSLEER come from the germline V gene. The CDR3 runs 14 residues. Losses at the gene ends were 1 base for V and 1 base for J; bases not matched to a gene: 1. The CDR3 reads CASSQAQGSYEQYF. The CDR3 nucleotides are TGCGCCAGCAGCCAAGCACAGGGGTCCTACGAGCAGTACTTC.

J is TRBJ1-1 and V is TRBV19, with D perhaps matching TRBD1 (6 bases). This CDR3 has 13 amino acids. With 7 bases removed from V and 4 bases from J, the gap between germline ends came to 13 bases. The germline V gene has CDR1 LNHDA and CDR2 SQIVND (reference sequence). CDR3 DNA: TGTGCCAGTACGGGCAGGGGTATCACTGAAGCTTTCTTT. Its translation is CASTGRGITEAFF.

The chain is built from TRBV4-2 and TRBJ1-5, with TRBD1 matching over 10 bases. Germline V gene sequence: CDR1 LGHNA, CDR2 YNFKEQ. V shed 4 bases, J shed 6 bases, and the junction held 0 bases outside the gene matches. The length of the CDR3 is 13 residues. The CDR3, as DNA: TGTGCCAGCAGCCGGGACAGGGGTCAGCCCCAGCATTTT. This sequence encodes CASSRDRGQPQHF.

The chain couples TRBV7-9 to TRBJ1-4; perhaps TRBD1 as D (6 bases). With 4 bases removed from V and 3 bases from J, the gap between germline ends came to 15 bases. This CDR3 contains 16 residues. The germline V gene encodes CDR1 SEHNR and CDR2 FQNEAQ (reference sequence). This chain's CDR3 is CASSSPGARANEKLFF. The DNA of the CDR3 is TGTGCCAGCAGCTCTCCGGGGGCACGGGCTAATGAAAAACTGTTTTTT.